This T cell receptor (beta chain) derives from a study of radiotherapy plus CTLA-4 blockade in lung cancer. Study-wide points: Strongest reported response predictors: early blood clone changes and post-radiation interferon-beta.

Details on this clone: Its antigen remains unidentified.

Some clones are missing from TCRdb's copy, which holds only in-frame ones; the method was immunoSEQ multiplex PCR. This sample has 81,000 or so clones, with approximately 86% found just once. CDR1 and CDR2 from the germline V gene are MGHDK and SYGVNS. V was clipped by 0 bases and J by 6 bases; unmatched bases: 8. This CDR3 is 16 amino acids long. The sequencing here drew on peripheral blood, taken from a patient treated with radiotherapy plus ipilimumab. The sequence derives from a human donor with non-small cell lung cancer who had stable disease on radiotherapy plus ipilimumab. The rearrangement uses TRBV25-1 and TRBJ2-3, with 8 bases matching TRBD2. This chain's CDR3 is CASSEYGDGRADTQYF. The CDR3 coding sequence is TGTGCCAGCAGTGAATATGGGGACGGGAGGGCGGATACGCAGTATTTT.